These T cell receptor beta chains were read from a single sample in a study of cytomegalovirus exposure and HLA in healthy donors. Sequencing was performed with immunoSEQ multiplex PCR; in TCRdb, only in-frame clones are kept and a portion is missing. The data show more than 95,000 clones, 55% to 75% seen once. The sequenced material came from PBMCs. The receptors here all came from a man in his fifties or sixties in good health and CMV-seronegative. Both conserved end residues are part of each CDR3. The D gene is left open where the match is weak. The listing skips clone size in some rows; elsewhere it reads once, few, many or a size class.

j_call clone_size v_call d_call cdr3_aa cdr3_nt
TRBJ1-5 few TRBV19 TRBD1 CASSIGGTANNQPQHF TGTGCCAGTAGTATAGGGGGGACAGCAAACAATCAGCCCCAGCATTTT
TRBJ2-2 . TRBV6-4 . CASSDTPGGGHGGELFF TGTGCCAGCAGTGACACCCCGGGCGGGGGCCATGGCGGGGAGCTGTTTTTT
TRBJ2-2 . TRBV21-1 . CASSKFGGGGNLYTGELFF TGTGCCAGCAGCAAATTTGGGGGAGGCGGGAATTTGTACACCGGGGAGCTGTTTTTT
TRBJ2-7 . TRBV27 . CASTFPWPTYEQYF TGTGCCAGCACCTTCCCCTGGCCAACCTACGAGCAGTACTTC
TRBJ1-6 . TRBV11-2 . CASSLGRSPLHF TGTGCCAGCAGCTTGGGGCGATCACCCCTCCACTTT
TRBJ2-1 . TRBV6-1 . CASSGRGGANYNEQFF TGTGCCAGCAGTGGACGAGGTGGGGCGAACTACAATGAGCAGTTCTTC
TRBJ2-7 once TRBV11-3 . CASSFARGEQYF TGTGCCAGCAGCTTTGCTCGGGGGGAGCAGTACTTC
TRBJ2-7 few TRBV19 TRBD2 CASSRGLAGASGYEQYF TGTGCCAGTAGTAGGGGACTAGCGGGAGCCTCCGGGTACGAGCAGTACTTC
TRBJ2-5 . TRBV5-1 . CASSLNGHSQEAQYF TGCGCCAGCAGCTTGAACGGCCACTCCCAAGAGGCCCAGTACTTC
TRBJ2-2 . TRBV29-1 . CSAGQLTNTGELFF TGCAGCGCCGGACAGCTAACGAACACCGGGGAGCTGTTTTTT
TRBJ1-2 few TRBV29-1 . CSVDRGPSNYGYTF TGCAGCGTTGACAGGGGACCGTCTAACTATGGCTACACCTTC
TRBJ1-2 . TRBV7-4 . CASSLAQDDYGYTF TGTGCCAGCAGCTTAGCACAGGACGATTATGGCTACACCTTC
TRBJ2-5 . TRBV4-2 TRBD1 CASSQDRFAGQGASGNLRETQYF TGTGCCAGCAGCCAAGATCGGTTTGCGGGACAGGGGGCGAGCGGGAACCTACGGGAGACCCAGTACTTC
TRBJ2-3 . TRBV5-1 TRBD2 CASSLGSSGTDTQYF TGCGCCAGCAGCTTGGGGTCTAGCGGTACAGATACGCAGTATTTT
TRBJ2-3 . TRBV7-9 TRBD2 CASKIDTSGSSDTQYF TGTGCCAGCAAGATTGATACTAGCGGGAGCTCAGATACGCAGTATTTT
TRBJ2-5 once TRBV5-4 TRBD2 CASSPGGEETQYF TGTGCCAGCAGCCCGGGGGGGGAAGAGACCCAGTACTTC
TRBJ1-5 . TRBV28 TRBD1 CASSLSGQGYQPQHF TGTGCCAGCAGTTTATCGGGACAGGGGTACCAGCCCCAGCATTTT
TRBJ1-2 few TRBV4-1 . CASSPRDTGFYGYTF TGCGCCAGCAGCCCCCGGGACACGGGATTCTATGGCTACACCTTC
TRBJ1-6 . TRBV11-2 . CASSSGPDNSPLHF TGTGCCAGCAGCTCAGGGCCGGATAATTCACCCCTCCACTTT
TRBJ1-5 once TRBV5-5 TRBD1 CASSWGDRGDNQPQHF TGTGCCAGCAGCTGGGGGGACAGGGGAGACAATCAGCCCCAGCATTTT
TRBJ2-7 . TRBV7-8 TRBD1 CASSLGQGTGEQYF TGTGCCAGCAGCTTGGGACAGGGAACGGGCGAGCAGTACTTC
TRBJ2-7 . TRBV14 . CASSHMGGGFSRNEQYF TGTGCCAGCAGCCATATGGGAGGTGGATTCAGCCGGAACGAGCAGTACTTC
TRBJ1-1 . TRBV5-1 . CASSPSGGRETEAFF TGCGCCAGCAGCCCCTCCGGGGGTAGGGAGACTGAAGCTTTCTTT
TRBJ2-3 . TRBV11-2 TRBD2 CASSPLAGGQLPGTDTQYF TGTGCCAGCAGCCCGTTAGCGGGAGGACAACTACCCGGCACAGATACGCAGTATTTT
TRBJ1-1 once TRBV5-1 TRBD1 CASSLGQGRTTEAFF TGCGCCAGCAGCTTGGGACAGGGCCGTACCACTGAAGCTTTCTTT
TRBJ2-7 . TRBV4-1 TRBD1 CASSPRHRDRGLGHEQYF TGCGCCAGCAGCCCGAGGCACCGGGACAGGGGGCTGGGCCACGAGCAGTACTTC
TRBJ2-7 . TRBV11-2 TRBD2 CASSSAGVYEQYF TGTGCCAGCAGCTCCGCGGGAGTTTACGAGCAGTACTTC
TRBJ1-1 . TRBV21-1 . CASSLSTGGRVGTEAFF TGTGCCAGCAGCTTATCCACCGGCGGCAGGGTTGGCACTGAAGCTTTCTTT
TRBJ1-3 few TRBV7-6 . CASSPLITSGNTIYF TGTGCCAGCAGCCCCCTAATCACCTCTGGAAACACCATATATTTT
TRBJ1-4 . TRBV7-9 . CSSSRREGTRREKLFF TGTTCCAGCAGTCGTAGGGAGGGGACACGACGAGAAAAACTGTTTTTT
TRBJ2-1 . TRBV11-3 . CASSKDRSSYNEQFF TGTGCCAGCAGCAAGGACAGAAGCTCCTACAATGAGCAGTTCTTC
TRBJ2-1 . TRBV27 TRBD2 CASREWTSGTYNEQFF TGTGCCAGCAGGGAATGGACTAGCGGGACCTACAATGAGCAGTTCTTC
TRBJ2-3 . TRBV6-6 TRBD1 CASRGTDRTDTQYF TGTGCCAGCAGAGGGACAGATCGCACAGATACGCAGTATTTT
TRBJ1-1 . TRBV28 . CASRILRENTEAFF TGTGCCAGCAGGATTCTCAGGGAGAACACTGAAGCTTTCTTT
TRBJ2-3 . TRBV29-1 . CSVRTSRTDTQYF TGCAGCGTTCGGACATCTCGCACAGATACGCAGTATTTT
TRBJ2-7 few TRBV6-1 TRBD1 CASRRGTGPTYEQYF TGTGCCAGCAGAAGAGGGACAGGCCCGACCTACGAGCAGTACTTC
TRBJ1-5 . TRBV14 . CASSQSGDQPQHF TGTGCCAGCAGCCAGTCGGGGGATCAGCCCCAGCATTTT
TRBJ1-5 few TRBV5-4 . CASSYDQGNQPQHF TGTGCCAGCAGCTATGACCAGGGAAATCAGCCCCAGCATTTT
TRBJ1-6 . TRBV12-5 . CASGLDSFNSPLHF TGTGCTAGTGGTTTGGACAGCTTTAATTCACCCCTCCACTTT
TRBJ1-1 . TRBV28 . CASSFIGRGRSEAFF TGTGCCAGCAGTTTCATCGGCAGGGGTAGGTCTGAAGCCTTCTTT
TRBJ2-3 . TRBV27 TRBD2 CASSLSSPRLLAGRSTDTQYF TGTGCCAGCAGTTTATCGTCCCCTCGTTTACTAGCGGGGCGTAGCACAGATACGCAGTATTTT
TRBJ2-5 . TRBV6-1 . CASSLRDNQETQYF TGTGCCAGCAGCCTAAGGGACAACCAAGAGACCCAGTACTTC
TRBJ2-2 few TRBV29-1 TRBD2 CSVASSGRTGELFF TGCAGCGTTGCTAGTAGCGGGAGAACCGGGGAGCTGTTTTTT
TRBJ1-2 . TRBV5-1 . CASSPLEANYGYTF TGCGCCAGCTCGCCTCTTGAAGCCAACTATGGCTACACCTTC
TRBJ2-6 . TRBV19 TRBD1 CASTTRTGGSSGANVLTF TGTGCCAGTACTACCCGGACAGGGGGCTCTTCTGGGGCCAACGTCCTGACTTTC
TRBJ1-5 . TRBV2 . CASSPGRGIAYSNQPQHF TGTGCCAGCAGTCCCGGACGGGGGATAGCTTATAGCAATCAGCCCCAGCATTTT
TRBJ2-3 . TRBV7-8 . CASSLLGGNTDTQYF TGTGCCAGCAGCTTATTGGGGGGAAACACAGATACGCAGTATTTT
TRBJ1-5 . TRBV19 . CASSTTQGAGQPQHF TGTGCCAGTAGTACTACACAGGGAGCAGGTCAGCCCCAGCATTTT
TRBJ2-7 few TRBV9 . CASSVVRTQTYEQYF TGTGCCAGCAGCGTAGTGAGGACTCAGACCTACGAGCAGTACTTC
TRBJ2-2 . TRBV5-1 TRBD1 CASSLTGGIGELFF TGCGCCAGCAGCTTGACAGGGGGGATCGGGGAGCTGTTTTTT
TRBJ1-1 . TRBV5-1 . CASSLEQGLARGAFF TGCGCCAGCAGCTTGGAGCAGGGGCTTGCTCGGGGAGCTTTCTTT
TRBJ1-1 . TRBV7-6 . CASSLASGVGVTEAFF TGTGCCAGCAGCTTAGCGTCAGGGGTGGGGGTCACTGAAGCTTTCTTT
TRBJ2-2 few TRBV18 TRBD1 CASSRGQGGDTGELFF TGTGCCAGCTCTCGAGGACAGGGCGGGGACACCGGGGAGCTGTTTTTT
TRBJ1-1 few TRBV10-2 . CASSRDFNTEAFF TGCGCCAGCAGTCGGGATTTCAACACTGAAGCTTTCTTT
TRBJ2-3 . TRBV10-2 TRBD1 CASSRTGDTDTQYF TGCGCCAGCAGTCGGACAGGGGACACAGATACGCAGTATTTT